This T cell receptor (beta chain) was sequenced for a study of cytomegalovirus exposure and HLA in healthy donors. Primers included in the PCR were 60 Vbeta and 13 Jbeta primers. Generated by immunoSEQ multiplex PCR, the TCRdb table keeps only in-frame clones and is missing some. Altogether about 120,000 clones are present, 83% being singletons, with the ten largest covering approximately 3.5%. The CDR3 consists of 15 residues. Trimming left V 0 bases short and J 0 bases short, with 9 bases between. Germline V gives CDR1 MNHEY, CDR2 SVGAGI. The chain has TRBV6-5 and TRBJ2-7; the D is unclear. The sequence came from a woman aged 40 to 55 in good health and CMV-seropositive. The sample comprised PBMCs. The CDR3 sequence: CASSYSIGSSYEQYF. DNA for the CDR3: TGTGCCAGCAGTTACTCGATTGGTAGCTCCTACGAGCAGTACTTC.